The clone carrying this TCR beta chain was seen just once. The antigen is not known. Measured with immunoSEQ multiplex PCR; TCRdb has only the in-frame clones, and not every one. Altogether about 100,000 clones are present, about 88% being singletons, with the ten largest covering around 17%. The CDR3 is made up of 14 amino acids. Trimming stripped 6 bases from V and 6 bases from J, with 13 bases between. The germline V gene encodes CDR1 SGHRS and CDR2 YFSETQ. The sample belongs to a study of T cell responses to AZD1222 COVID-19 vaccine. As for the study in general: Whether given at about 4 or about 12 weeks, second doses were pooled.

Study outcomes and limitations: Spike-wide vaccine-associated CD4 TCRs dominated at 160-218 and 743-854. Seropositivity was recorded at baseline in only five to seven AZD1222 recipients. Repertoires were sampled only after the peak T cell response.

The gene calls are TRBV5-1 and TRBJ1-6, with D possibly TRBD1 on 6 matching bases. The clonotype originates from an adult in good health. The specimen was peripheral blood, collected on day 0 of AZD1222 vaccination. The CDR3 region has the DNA TGCGCCAGCACCATTTCGGACAGTAATTCACCCCTCCACTTT. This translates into CASTISDSNSPLHF.